Each of the 5 T cell receptor beta chains below was sequenced from the same sample in a study of T cell repertoires in cytomegalovirus infection. Their antigen targets remain unknown. MiXCR, run by TCRdb on the reads, gives a single entry per CDR3 protein. Of roughly 500,000 distinct CDR3 sequences in the sample, roughly a third were seen once. Material: cultured PBMCs, obtained from culture after CMV antigen stimulation. These receptors all come from a human donor in good health (CMV status not recorded). Some clones in this sample may be carry-over from other donors' samples.

The chain combines TRBV19 with TRBJ1-6, with unresolved D. Deletions cut 3 bases from V and 5 bases from J, with 17 bases between. In germline, CDR1 is LNHDA, CDR2 SQIVND (reference sequence). The length of the CDR3 is 17 residues. CDR3 sequence reads: CASSIRPPGANNSPLHF. The CDR3 nucleotides are TGTGCCAGTAGTATTCGCCCACCGGGAGCTAATAATTCACCCCTCCACTTT. The full variable domain, its missing parts supplied by reference TRBV19 and TRBJ1-6, is DGGITQSPKYLFRKEGQNVTLSCEQNLNHDAMYWYRQDPGQGLRLIYYSQIVNDFQKGDIAEGYSVSREKKESFPLTVTSAQKNPTAFYLCASSIRPPGANNSPLHFGNGTRLTVT.

This clonotype was picked up one time. The V and J genes are TRBV19 and TRBJ1-3, with unresolved D. This CDR3 has 11 amino acids. Trimming took 10 bases from V and 4 from J, leaving 8 bases between them. CDR1 is LNHDA, CDR2 SQIVND, per germline (reference sequence). DNA of the CDR3: TGTGCCACAAGGCGGGGAAACACCATATATTTT. Translated: CATRRGNTIYF.

In its sample, this clonotype was seen a few times. The CDR3 nucleotides are TGTGCCAGCAGCCAAGATATGTCAGGGCCCATGAACACTGAAGCTTTCTTT. This encodes CASSQDMSGPMNTEAFF. J is TRBJ1-1 and V is TRBV4-2; TRBD1 might be the D (5 bases). This CDR3 spans 17 amino acids. Trimming cost V 0 bases and J 0 bases, with 14 bases left between them. The V gene's germline CDR1 is LGHNA and CDR2 YNFKEQ.

This clonotype is a singleton in its sample. The chain has TRBV6-2 or TRBV6-3 and TRBJ2-7; unclear D gene. CDR3 length: 12 amino acids. CDR1 MNHEY and CDR2 SVGEGT come from the germline V gene. CDR3 region: CASSYRDYEQYV. In DNA, the CDR3 is TGTGCCAGCAGTTACAGGGATTACGAACAGTACGTC.

This clonotype has more than one count but fewer than ten. The chain joins TRBV6-6 to TRBJ2-7, with D possibly TRBD1 on 6 matching bases. CDR3 length: 14 amino acids. Trimming took off 7 bases at V and 3 bases at J, with 16 bases between the two ends. Germline CDR1 is MNHNY and CDR2 is SVGAGI (reference sequence). CDR3 bases: TGTGCCAGCACTCGACAGGAGGAAGACTACGAGCAGTACGTC. Translation: CASTRQEEDYEQYV.